The rows below give T cell receptor beta chains drawn from one sample of a study of identical twins. TCRdb reprocessed the 5' RACE reads with MiXCR, giving one entry per CDR3 protein. Of 750,000 to 950,000 distinct CDR3 sequences listed, about 12% are singletons. Separately, the same data were catalogued under a study of yellow fever vaccine responses in identical twins.

Sample: PBMCs. The origin of the receptors is a woman aged 18-35 years in good health. Both conserved end residues are part of each CDR3. The order of the fields is V gene, CDR3 length, J gene, clone size, CDR3 protein. Size is stated for part of the rows, as once, few or many counts, or as a class when the clone is expanded.

>TRBV6-1|14|TRBJ2-6|few
CASHSPSGANVLTF
>TRBV6-5|15|TRBJ1-1|few
CASSSRGWLSTEAFF
>TRBV5-1|16|TRBJ1-5|once
CASSPGGTASNQPQHF
>TRBV11-2|17|TRBJ2-5|few
CASSLTSGGDPQETQYF
>TRBV28|12|TRBJ2-4|few
CATGTTKNIQYF
>TRBV28|15|TRBJ2-7|NA
CASSFRGLFPYEQYF
>TRBV28|14|TRBJ1-1|many
CASSTPDTYTEAFF
>TRBV12-3/TRBV12-4|15|TRBJ1-6|NA
CASSLGRTVSSPLHF
>TRBV6-1|15|TRBJ1-4|NA
CASSEEGWFREKLFF
>TRBV6-1|12|TRBJ1-2|NA
CASGTINYGYTF
>TRBV20-1|16|TRBJ2-1|many
CSARSPRDRGYNEQFF
>TRBV3-1|13|TRBJ1-1|NA
CASSQEAGTEAFF
>TRBV28|12|TRBJ1-4|many
CASSLTNEKLFF
>TRBV21-1|16|TRBJ2-7|few
CASSKEGGRSSYEQYF
>TRBV10-2|18|TRBJ2-3|few
CASSTTSGGAEWSDTQYF
>TRBV27|18|TRBJ1-6|NA
CASSYRDRGLSYNSPLHF
>TRBV12-3/TRBV12-4|15|TRBJ2-2|few
CASSILLQNTGELFF
>TRBV5-1|17|TRBJ2-2|few
CASSLGRTGINTGELFF
>TRBV5-1|17|TRBJ2-1|NA
CASSLGPAGNGYNEQFF
>TRBV24-1|16|TRBJ2-7|NA
CATSGSTSGGWHEQYF
>TRBV7-2|14|TRBJ2-3|many
CASSLTVGTDTQYF
>TRBV2|11|TRBJ2-5|NA
CASRQGETQYF
>TRBV7-9|14|TRBJ2-7|few
CASSLSANPYEQYF
>TRBV7-6|16|TRBJ2-3|many
CASSRGGGTSGRKQYF
>TRBV5-6|16|TRBJ1-1|few
CASSLAVGTLGTEAFF
>TRBV5-1|16|TRBJ2-2|NA
CASSFGSVQDSGELFF
>TRBV29-1|12|TRBJ2-3|many
CTSGPTIDTQYF
>TRBV12-3/TRBV12-4|12|TRBJ1-4|NA
CASSRRYSQLFF
>TRBV20-1|15|TRBJ2-5|NA
CSARGDRDVQETQYF
>TRBV7-9|17|TRBJ2-3|few
CASSPHGRIGGRDTQYF
>TRBV6-5|11|TRBJ2-2|few
CASRSGGELFF
>TRBV29-1|13|TRBJ1-2|NA
CSVEDGGAYGYTF
>TRBV3-1|16|TRBJ2-2|NA
CASSQDHRSRTGELFF
>TRBV3-1|15|TRBJ2-1|NA
CASSLQAETGDEQFF
>TRBV5-5|16|TRBJ2-1|few
CASSWGLAAANNEQFF
>TRBV5-4|16|TRBJ1-6|once
CASSPGLDSYNSPLHF
>TRBV12-5|16|TRBJ1-2|NA
CASGFLPGQVMGGYTF
>TRBV7-3|17|TRBJ2-1|few
CASSLNGVDPWGDEQFF
>TRBV13|15|TRBJ2-3|NA
CASSTSRESTDTQYF
>TRBV28|15|TRBJ2-2|few
CAGQTGTGTAGELFF
>TRBV2|12|TRBJ2-7|NA
CASSDGHYEQYF
>TRBV5-8|14|TRBJ2-3|NA
CASSQRTIADTQYF
>TRBV5-1|14|TRBJ2-3|few
CASSVSGNTDTQYF
>TRBV7-9|15|TRBJ2-1|many
CASSSGLATYNEQFF
>TRBV9|14|TRBJ2-7|NA
CASSVEAEGYEQYF
>TRBV6-6|13|TRBJ2-1|NA
CASNVLAGNEQFF
>TRBV3-1|16|TRBJ1-6|many
CASSQDPRAYNSPLHF
>TRBV20-1|13|TRBJ1-1|NA
CSAIGQGSTEAFF